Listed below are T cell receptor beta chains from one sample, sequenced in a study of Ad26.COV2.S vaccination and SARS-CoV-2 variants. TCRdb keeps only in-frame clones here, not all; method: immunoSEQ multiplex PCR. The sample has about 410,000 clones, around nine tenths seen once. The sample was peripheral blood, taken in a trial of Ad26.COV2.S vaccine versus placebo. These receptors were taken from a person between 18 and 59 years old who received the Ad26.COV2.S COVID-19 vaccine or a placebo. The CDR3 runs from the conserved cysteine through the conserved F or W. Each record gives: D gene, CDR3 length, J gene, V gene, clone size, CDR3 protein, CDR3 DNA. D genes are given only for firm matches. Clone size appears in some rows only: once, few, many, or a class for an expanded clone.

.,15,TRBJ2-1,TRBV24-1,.,CATSVRGRGTNEQFF,TGTGCCACCAGTGTACGCGGCAGGGGAACTAATGAGCAGTTCTTC
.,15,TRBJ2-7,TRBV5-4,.,CASSLGQAISYEQYF,TGTGCCAGCAGCTTGGGACAGGCCATATCCTACGAGCAGTACTTC
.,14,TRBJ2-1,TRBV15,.,CATSRDLAINEQFF,TGTGCCACCAGCAGAGATCTAGCGATAAATGAGCAGTTCTTC
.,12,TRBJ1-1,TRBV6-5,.,CASSYSNTEAFF,TGTGCCAGCAGTTACAGCAACACTGAAGCTTTCTTT
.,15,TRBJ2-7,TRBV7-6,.,CASSLGAGPSYEQYF,TGTGCCAGCAGCTTAGGGGCGGGGCCTTCCTACGAGCAGTACTTC
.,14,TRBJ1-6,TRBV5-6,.,CASSMPTGTSPLHF,TGTGCCAGCAGCATGCCAACAGGGACTTCACCCCTCCACTTT
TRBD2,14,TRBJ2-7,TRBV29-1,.,CSVEGLAGAYEQYF,TGCAGCGTTGAAGGACTAGCGGGAGCCTACGAGCAGTACTTC
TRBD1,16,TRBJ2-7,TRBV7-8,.,CASSPFTGVRNYEQYF,TGTGCCAGCAGCCCATTTACAGGGGTACGTAACTACGAGCAGTACTTC
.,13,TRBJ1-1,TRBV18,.,CASSELGQAEAFF,TGTGCCAGCTCAGAACTAGGGCAGGCCGAAGCTTTCTTT
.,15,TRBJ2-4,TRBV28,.,CASRGAGAGKNIQYF,TGTGCCAGCAGGGGGGCGGGAGCGGGCAAAAACATTCAGTACTTC
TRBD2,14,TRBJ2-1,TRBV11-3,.,CASSVTSGWNEQFF,TGTGCCAGCAGCGTTACTAGCGGGTGGAATGAGCAGTTCTTC
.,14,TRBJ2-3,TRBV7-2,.,CASSGSTVTDTQYF,TGTGCCAGCAGCGGTTCGACGGTCACAGATACGCAGTATTTT
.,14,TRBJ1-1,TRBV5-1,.,CASSLASMNTEAFF,TGCGCCAGCAGCTTGGCCAGCATGAACACTGAAGCTTTCTTT
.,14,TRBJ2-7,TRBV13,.,CASSSFGWTDEQYF,TGTGCCAGCAGCTCCTTCGGTTGGACGGACGAGCAGTACTTC
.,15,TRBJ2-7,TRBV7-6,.,CASSFGSGPSYEQYF,TGTGCCAGCAGCTTCGGTAGCGGACCATCCTACGAGCAGTACTTC
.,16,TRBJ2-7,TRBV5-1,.,CASSLSMDRISYEQYF,TGCGCCAGCAGCTTGTCAATGGACAGAATTTCCTACGAGCAGTACTTC
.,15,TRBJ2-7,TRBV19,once,CASSIERGSTYEQYF,TGTGCCAGTAGTATAGAGAGGGGGAGCACCTACGAGCAGTACTTC
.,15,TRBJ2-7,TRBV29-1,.,CSVEGGQGNPYEQYF,TGCAGCGTTGAAGGGGGGCAGGGTAATCCCTACGAGCAGTACTTC
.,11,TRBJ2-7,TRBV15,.,CATSSESEQYF,TGTGCCACCAGCAGTGAGTCCGAGCAGTACTTC
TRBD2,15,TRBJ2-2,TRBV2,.,CASTTTQGGIGELFF,TGTGCCAGCACCACGACCCAGGGAGGGATCGGGGAGCTGTTTTTT
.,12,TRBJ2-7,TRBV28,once,CASSIAGYEQYF,TGTGCCAGCAGCATCGCGGGCTACGAGCAGTACTTC
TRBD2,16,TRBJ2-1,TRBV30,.,CAWSAHTSGLYNEQFF,TGTGCCTGGAGTGCACATACTAGCGGGTTGTACAATGAGCAGTTCTTC
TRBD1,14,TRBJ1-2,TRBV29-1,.,CSVETVGQEEGYTF,TGCAGCGTTGAAACAGTGGGACAGGAGGAGGGCTACACCTTC
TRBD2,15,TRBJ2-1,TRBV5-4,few,CASSLVPSGNNEQFF,TGTGCCAGCAGCTTGGTCCCTAGCGGTAACAATGAGCAGTTCTTC
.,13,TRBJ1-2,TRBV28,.,CASSLQGTYGYTF,TGTGCCAGCAGTTTGCAAGGTACCTATGGCTACACCTTC
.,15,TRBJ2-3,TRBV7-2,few,CASSLAVGLTDTQYF,TGTGCCAGCAGCTTAGCGGTGGGGCTGACAGATACGCAGTATTTT
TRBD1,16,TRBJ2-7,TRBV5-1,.,CASSYPGTGGVNEQYF,TGCGCCAGCAGCTACCCCGGGACAGGGGGAGTTAACGAGCAGTACTTC
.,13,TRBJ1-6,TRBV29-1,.,CSVDLGNNSPLHF,TGCAGCGTTGACCTGGGCAATAATTCACCCCTCCACTTT